A single T cell receptor (beta chain) is shown here with its context. Its antigen remains unknown. The CDR3 has 14 residues. Germline CDR1 SGHAT, CDR2 FQNNGV. With 3 bases removed from V and 4 bases from J, the gap between germline ends came to 12 bases. In the original workflow: There were no quality scores in the junction-only immunoSEQ sequences, so filtering differed. The method was immunoSEQ multiplex PCR; TCRdb's version includes in-frame clones alone and lacks a portion of them. Clonal size and the V and J genes are those of that table, whereas D and trimming came from the DNA. The sample has 490,000 or so clones; roughly 78% are singletons. The entry originates in a study of shared clonotypes between healthy human individuals. Study information: The study enrolled two women and three men aged 18 to 49. Study-wide points: The low donor count limited represented genetic and exposure-history diversity. How much donors shared clonotypes was expected to be affected by sequencing depth.

The sequenced sample consisted of PBMCs. The TCR was taken from a woman aged 40 to 50 in good health. Some clones in this sample may be carry-over from other donors' samples. The V call is TRBV11-2, the J call TRBJ1-2, with D hard to call. CDR3 amino acids: CASSFVVGSYGYTF. CDR3 nucleotide sequence: TGTGCCAGCAGCTTCGTCGTTGGGTCCTATGGCTACACCTTC.